This T cell receptor beta chain derives from a study of radiation and T cells in renal cell carcinoma (TCRdb year 2020). Turning to the overall study: Samples came from a clinical trial, in which primary renal cell carcinomas received 15 Gy stereotactic body radiation therapy followed by nephrectomy 4 weeks later. In total, fewer than 55 samples, comprising around 26 tumors and around 27 peripheral blood samples, were subjected to TCR beta sequencing. A total of over 4 million unique CDR3 nucleotide sequences, encoding 2.7 million or so unique CDR3 amino acid sequences, were found across all 50 or so samples.

Following the manufacturer's recommendations, the immunoSEQ kit was used to generate TCR beta libraries from genomic DNA. For library preparation, a first multiplex PCR was performed with proprietary primers, followed by a second PCR in which unique barcodes were added, and bead cleanups were performed after each round. Each sample batch included a kit-provided positive control reaction and a negative control reaction. The final libraries were assessed on an Agilent 4200 TapeStation D1000 ScreenTape, pooled by volume, and quantified by qPCR. Sequencing was performed on an Illumina NextSeq500 using a MidOutput 150-cycle cartridge, with 156 Read1 cycles, 15 Index1 cycles, and the kit custom primers. The pooled library was loaded at around 1 pM with about 20% PhiX control spiked in. The published analysis was carried out like this. Vendor-processed data were analyzed in R, and a clonotype was defined as all T cells sharing the same CDR3 nucleotide sequence. For clone abundance analyses, frequencies were normalized to the 10,000 most abundant clones per sample. Public T cell clones, averaging fewer than five per sample, were removed before analysis. Tumor-enriched and baseline blood-enriched clonotypes were defined by at least a 32-fold difference in abundance between compartments. A beta-binomial differential abundance model was applied to find clonotypes that expanded or contracted between blood time points. The Baroni-Urbani and Buser coefficient was used to measure tumor-blood repertoire similarity, and groups were compared with two-tailed Wilcoxon tests in R. The clones in this table, taken by TCRdb from immuneACCESS, are in-frame only. Not every clone is retained; where verified, under half of the shortfall comes from an unresolved V gene, and the cause of the rest is unknown. The V and J calls and the clone size are those of that table, but D and trimming were determined from the DNA. In this sample the table shows over 85,000 clones, about 79% of which occur a single time. Around 5.8% of the sample lies in the top ten.

The investigation overall reported the following: The single-armed trial design could not address effects of radiation dose or scheduling on the TCR repertoire. In blood, the top tumor clonotypes increased from baseline to 2 weeks after radiation and then shrank by 4 weeks, which suggests a temporary expansion of tumor-resident clones. No pretreatment tumor biopsies were available, so the baseline intratumoral presence of clonotypes could not be determined. Dynamics of the blood repertoire were not tracked past 4 weeks after treatment.

The CDR3 starts with the cysteine, ends with the phenylalanine, and has 15 residues. CDR3 DNA only is kept here, 45 bases in frame from base 1. CDR1 SEHNR and CDR2 FQNEAQ are derived from the germline V gene (reference sequence). V was cut back by 5 bases and J by 1 base, leaving a gap of 13 bases between them. This specimen's time point label, per the study, means: baseline pretreatment blood. Read against the paper, the sample's treatment or condition label means: 15 Gy SBRT to primary tumor, nephrectomy 4 weeks later. To follow tumor-enriched clonotypes, peripheral blood was collected serially from radiation-treated patients at baseline and again at 2 weeks and 4 weeks after SBRT. Every patient had renal cell carcinoma of clear cell pathology. The QIAamp DNA Blood Mini Kit (Qiagen) was used to prepare genomic DNA for TCR sequencing. Only samples passing all quality control checks were included in the analyses.

As concerns this clone: Its specific antigen is unknown. The record has no base qualities; no much larger clone is one base away.

The sequencing used blood, collected from a patient whose treatment included radiotherapy and nephrectomy. In this chain, TRBV7-9 is recombined with TRBJ2-3; no D gene is confidently identified. The clonotype originates from a man aged 55 to 69 with renal cell carcinoma. This receptor has the CDR3 CASSPRSSGTDTQYF. The DNA sequence is TGTGCCAGCAGCCCTCGGTCAAGCGGCACAGATACGCAGTATTTT.